The text below deals with one TCR beta chain. CDR3 size: 15 residues. V lost 2 bases, J lost 2 bases, and 9 bases lay in between. Per the germline V gene, CDR1 is LNHDA and CDR2 is SQIVND (reference sequence). The data originate from a study of blood T cell repertoires in COVID-19. The assay was immunoSEQ multiplex PCR, and TCRdb's table has in-frame clones only and misses some. The sample yields roughly 250,000 clones, roughly 91% seen once. V usage is TRBV19 and J usage is TRBJ2-2; unclear D gene. The sequence came from a man under 40 with acute or convalescent COVID-19. The material sequenced was peripheral blood. The chain's CDR3 is CASSISGRNTGELFF. The CDR3 DNA is TGTGCCAGTAGTATATCGGGTCGTAACACCGGGGAGCTGTTTTTT.